The clone carrying this T cell receptor beta chain was seen a handful of times. Germline loops: CDR1 SGHTA, CDR2 FQGNSA. The CDR3 sequence is 17 residues long. Unmatched junction bases numbered 11, after V lost 0 bases and J lost 6 bases. Combining a sample-barcoded 5' primer with a J-beta primer mix, a second PCR ran for roughly 7 to 11 cycles. Each CDR3 protein gets one entry after TCRdb re-called the 5' RACE reads with MiXCR. The repertoire holds under 800,000 distinct CDR3 sequences, with approximately 21% as singletons. This sample is part of a study of blood T cells in healthy people across ages.

The rearrangement links TRBV7-2 to TRBJ1-2; 9 bases align to TRBD1. The TCR was taken from a man between 65 and 79 years old in good health. The sequencing input was blood. CDR3 bases: TGTGCCAGCAGCTTAGCCGGTACAGGGGGCGCCTCTAATGGCTACACCTTC. This encodes CASSLAGTGGASNGYTF. Drawing the rest from reference TRBV7-2 and TRBJ1-2, the complete variable domain is GAGVSQSPSNKVTEKGKDVELRCDPISGHTALYWYRQSLGQGLEFLIYFQGNSAPDKSGLPSDRFSAERTGGSVSTLTIQRTQQEDSAVYLCASSLAGTGGASNGYTFGSGTRLTVV.